This entry lists 20 T cell receptor beta chains sequenced from one sample in a study of low-dose radiotherapy and immunotherapy resistance in tumors. Both TCRalpha and TCRbeta chains were reverse transcribed with V-gene-specific primers. TCRs underwent about 20 PCR cycles of amplification with a constant-region primer and V-primer adapter. TCRdb recomputed calls from the reads with MiXCR, one row per CDR3 protein. The sample holds 75,000 to 95,000 distinct CDR3 sequences, 15% to 20% seen once. Time point specified: before trial treatment. Sequencing was performed on PBMCs, taken before treatment. The receptors were gathered from a male donor with prostate cancer.

There are many counts of this clonotype. The gene calls are TRBV5-6 and TRBJ2-4; 7 bases agree with TRBD1. Trimming removed 4 bases from V and 0 bases from J; junction bases left unmatched: 7. CDR1 and CDR2 (germline): SGHDT, YYEEEE. The length of the CDR3 is 16 residues. CDR3 DNA: TGTGCCAGCAGCCCAGGACAGGTGTTAGCCAAAAACATTCAGTACTTC. Its protein product is CASSPGQVLAKNIQYF.

This clonotype is medium-sized by share. The chain employs TRBV28 and TRBJ2-1; D is unresolved. Between the trimmed V and J ends, which lost 7 bases and 4 bases, there was a span of 14 bases. The CDR3 covers 14 residues. The germline CDR1 and CDR2 sequences are MDHEN and SYDVKM. CDR3 DNA: TGTGCCAGCACCCTACCTCAGAGATACAATGAGCAGTTCTTC. It translates to CASTLPQRYNEQFF.

The gene calls are TRBV6-1 and TRBJ1-1; tentative D call: TRBD1 (5 bases). Germline assignment: CDR1 MNHNS and CDR2 SASEGT. V was cut by 4 bases and J by 4 bases, with 10 bases left in between. This CDR3 is built from 13 residues. The CDR3 bases are TGTGCCAGCAGTGTGACAGTTATCACTGAAGCTTTCTTT. This encodes CASSVTVITEAFF.

This clonotype came up many times. V gene TRBV12-5 combines with J gene TRBJ2-2; D is unclear. The germline V gene has CDR1 LGHNT and CDR2 FRNRAP. V lost 2 bases to trimming and J lost 3 bases, with 4 bases between them. The CDR3 has 13 residues. CDR3 in amino acids: CASGLLDTGELFF. The CDR3 DNA is TGTGCTAGTGGTTTGCTAGACACCGGGGAGCTGTTTTTT.

This clonotype was seen repeatedly, ten times or more. The rearrangement links TRBV19 to TRBJ2-1; TRBD2 matches at 10 bases. The V gene end was trimmed by 0 bases and the J gene end by 4 bases; junction bases not matched to a gene: 6. Germline V gives CDR1 LNHDA, CDR2 SQIVND (reference sequence). The CDR3 has 17 residues. In DNA form, the CDR3 reads TGTGCCAGTAGTATAGATCTGGCTAGCGGGGGTTACAATGAGCAGTTCTTC. This encodes CASSIDLASGGYNEQFF.

This clonotype was recorded many times. The chain uses TRBV9 and TRBJ2-2, with 7 bases that match TRBD2. CDR1 and CDR2 (germline): SGDLS, YYNGEE. V shed 5 bases, J shed 0 bases, and the junction held 7 bases outside the gene matches. The CDR3 loop spans 16 amino acids. In DNA, the CDR3 is TGTGCCAGCAGGGCTACCGGGACTACGAACACCGGGGAGCTGTTTTTT. Translation gives CASRATGTTNTGELFF.

This clonotype was seen many times. The V and J genes are TRBV28 and TRBJ2-2; D possibly corresponds to TRBD1 (6 bases). CDR3 length: 17 amino acids. Germline V lookup: CDR1 MDHEN, CDR2 SYDVKM. Deletions cut 3 bases from V and 5 bases from J, with 19 bases between. The CDR3 DNA reads as TGTGCCAGCAGTTTTTTAGAGGACAGATCGTGGACCGGGGAGCTGTTTTTT. This gives the protein CASSFLEDRSWTGELFF.

This clonotype was seen many times. The chain employs TRBV12-3 or TRBV12-4 and TRBJ2-5; 7 bases are shared with TRBD1. The junction had 11 bases not matched to a gene; V was cut back by 6 bases and J by 1 base. The CDR3 consists of 16 residues. CDR3 in amino acids: CASSLERGRGQETQYF. CDR3 DNA sequence: TGTGCCAGCAGCCTGGAGAGGGGGCGCGGCCAAGAGACCCAGTACTTC.

V usage is TRBV7-6 and J usage is TRBJ2-7; 11 nucleotides match TRBD2. Trimming cost V 1 base and J 3 bases; bases outside gene matches: 5. Germline V gene lookup returns CDR1 SGHVS and CDR2 FNYEAQ. The CDR3 is 16 residues long. CDR3 nucleotide sequence: TGTGCCAGCAGCTTAGATAGCGGGGGGGCCGGCTACGAGCAGTACTTC. As protein: CASSLDSGGAGYEQYF.

This clonotype came up many times. J is TRBJ2-5 and V is TRBV24-1, with 9 bases that match TRBD1. This CDR3 has 16 residues. V lost 5 bases and J lost 0; bases outside the gene matches: 6. Germline assignment: CDR1 KGHDR and CDR2 SFDVKD. For the CDR3, the DNA is TGTGCCACCAGTGGAACCGGGACAGGGAACCAAGAGACCCAGTACTTC. Its protein product is CATSGTGTGNQETQYF.

On this clonotype: The DNA is left out, because the CDR3 cannot be placed on it with certainty; the CDR3 is given as TCRdb lists it. The V gene is TRBV27, the J gene TRBJ1-2. 18 amino acids form the CDR3, both terminal residues included. The germline gives CDR1 MNHEY, CDR2 SMNVEV (reference sequence). The CDR3 region is CASSLYFGGGGSWNGYTF.

The chain employs TRBV6-8 and TRBJ2-1; 11 bases are a match to TRBD2. Germline trimming cut 5 bases from V and 1 base from J; bases unmatched to any gene: 7. The CDR3 totals 17 residues. Per the germline V gene, CDR1 is MNHGY and CDR2 is SAAAGT. The CDR3 sequence: CASSATSGVGSYNEQFF. The CDR3 DNA reads as TGTGCCAGCAGTGCGACTAGCGGGGTGGGATCCTACAATGAGCAGTTCTTC.

Points on this clonotype: One junction end does not reproduce the germline sequence, and a read error may be involved. The chain uses TRBV7-7 and TRBJ2-7; possibly TRBD1 for D (5 bases). The germline gives CDR1 SSHAT, CDR2 FNYEAQ (reference sequence). The CDR3 loop spans 13 amino acids. The CDR3 loop is CASSLSQGSEQYF. CDR3 DNA sequence: TGTGCTAGCAGCTTAAGCCAGGGATCCGAGCAGTACTTC.

In this sample, this clonotype turned up many times. This chain connects TRBV5-1 to TRBJ1-3; D unresolved. In germline, CDR1 is SGHRS, CDR2 YFSETQ. Trimming removed 4 bases at V and 0 bases at J, with 8 bases between. The length of the CDR3 is 14 residues. CDR3 sequence reads: CASSPAGSGNTIYF. For the CDR3, the DNA is TGCGCCAGCAGCCCGGCAGGCTCTGGAAACACCATATATTTT.

This clonotype was seen a few times. The J gene is TRBJ2-6, the V gene TRBV19; D is undetermined. This CDR3 region has 13 residues. Trimming took off 8 bases at V and 0 bases at J, with 5 bases between the two ends. The V gene's germline CDR1 is LNHDA and CDR2 SQIVND (reference sequence). In nucleotides, the CDR3 is TGTGCCAGTCATAACTCTGGGGCCAACGTCCTGACTTTC. Translation: CASHNSGANVLTF.

There are many counts of this clonotype. The gene calls are TRBV2 and TRBJ1-2, with D perhaps matching TRBD1 (6 bases). Trimming stripped 5 bases from V and 10 bases from J, with 20 bases between. The CDR3 covers 14 residues. Germline V CDR1 and CDR2: SNHLY, FYNNEI. The chain's CDR3 is CASSFPTGRLDYTF. Here the CDR3 DNA reads TGTGCCAGCAGTTTCCCGACAGGACGACTTGACTACACCTTC.

The sample holds many counts of this clonotype. The chain uses TRBV5-4 and TRBJ2-5; 7 bases line up with TRBD1. The germline V gene has CDR1 SGHNT and CDR2 YYREEE (reference sequence). CDR3 length equals 15 residues. V lost 5 bases, J lost 6 bases, and 13 bases stayed unmatched. CDR3 nucleotides: TGTGCCAGCAGAATCGACAGGGAGATTTTGCAGACCCAGTACTTC. It codes for CASRIDREILQTQYF.

In this sample, this clonotype turned up many times. The V and J genes are TRBV29-1 and TRBJ1-2; no definite D call. Germline V gene sequence: CDR1 SQVTM, CDR2 ANQGSEA. This CDR3 spans 13 amino acids. Trimming pared 2 bases from V and 0 bases from J, leaving 7 bases between. This CDR3 reads CSVELGSNYGYTF. The CDR3 nucleotides read TGCAGCGTTGAATTGGGTTCTAACTATGGCTACACCTTC. Full variable domain (outside the CDR3, taken from reference TRBV29-1 and TRBJ1-2): SAVISQKPSRDICQRGTSLTIQCQVDSQVTMMFWYRQQPGQSLTLIATANQGSEATYESGFVIDKFPISRPNLTFSTLTVSNMSPEDSSIYLCSVELGSNYGYTFGSGTRLTVV.

The sample holds many counts of this clonotype. The chain combines TRBV29-1 with TRBJ1-1, with unresolved D. The CDR3 length is 13 residues. The germline gives CDR1 SQVTM, CDR2 ANQGSEA. V gave up 2 bases and J gave up 4 bases, with 11 bases separating them. The DNA for the CDR3 is TGCAGCGTTGAACAGGTTGGGAGCACTGAAGCTTTCTTT. This encodes CSVEQVGSTEAFF.

V usage is TRBV4-3 and J usage is TRBJ2-1; possible D gene TRBD2, 6 bases. The CDR3 has 15 amino acids. Germline CDR1 LGHNA, CDR2 YSLEER. V was clipped by 1 base and J by 8 bases, with 15 bases between them. The CDR3 DNA is TGCGCCAGCAGCCAAGGAGGCCAAGCGGGCCATGAGCAGTTCTTC. Translation: CASSQGGQAGHEQFF.